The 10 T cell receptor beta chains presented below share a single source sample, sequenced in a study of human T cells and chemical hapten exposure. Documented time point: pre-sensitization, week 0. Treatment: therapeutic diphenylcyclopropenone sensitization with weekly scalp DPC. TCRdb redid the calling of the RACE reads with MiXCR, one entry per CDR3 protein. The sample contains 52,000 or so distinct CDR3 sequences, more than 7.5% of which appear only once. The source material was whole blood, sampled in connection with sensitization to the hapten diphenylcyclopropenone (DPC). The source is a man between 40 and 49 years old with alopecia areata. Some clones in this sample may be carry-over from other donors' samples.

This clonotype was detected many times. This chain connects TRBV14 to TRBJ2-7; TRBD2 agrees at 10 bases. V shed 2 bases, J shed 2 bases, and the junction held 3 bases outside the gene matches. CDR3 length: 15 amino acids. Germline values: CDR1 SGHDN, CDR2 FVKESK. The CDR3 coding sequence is TGTGCCAGCAGCCAACTACTAGCGGGAACCTACGAGCAGTACTTC. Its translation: CASSQLLAGTYEQYF.

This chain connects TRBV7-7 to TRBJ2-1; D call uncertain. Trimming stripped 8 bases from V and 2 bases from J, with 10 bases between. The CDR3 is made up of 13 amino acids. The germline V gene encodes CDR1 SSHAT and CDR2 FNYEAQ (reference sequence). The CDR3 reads CASAYTAYNEQFF. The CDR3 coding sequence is TGTGCCAGCGCTTATACCGCCTACAATGAGCAGTTCTTC.

The CDR3 protein is CASSYTRGGLETQYF. The CDR3 coding sequence is TGTGCCAGCAGTTACACCAGGGGAGGGTTGGAGACCCAGTACTTC. The chain is built from TRBV6-5 and TRBJ2-5; TRBD2 might be the D (7 bases). The CDR3 runs to 15 residues. CDR1 is MNHEY, CDR2 SVGAGI, per germline. V was cut by 2 bases and J by 5 bases, with 15 bases left in between.

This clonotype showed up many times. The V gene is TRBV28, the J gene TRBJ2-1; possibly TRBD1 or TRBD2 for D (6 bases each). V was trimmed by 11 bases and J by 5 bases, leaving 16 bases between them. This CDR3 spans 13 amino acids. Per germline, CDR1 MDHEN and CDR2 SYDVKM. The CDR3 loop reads CALQRGAHNEQFF. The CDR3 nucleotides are TGTGCCCTACAGAGGGGGGCCCACAATGAGCAGTTCTTC.

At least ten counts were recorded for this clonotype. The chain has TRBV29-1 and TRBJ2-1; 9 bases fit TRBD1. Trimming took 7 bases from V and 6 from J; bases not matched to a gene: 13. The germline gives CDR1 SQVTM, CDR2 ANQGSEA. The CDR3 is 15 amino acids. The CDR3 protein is CSADSQGARRNEQFF. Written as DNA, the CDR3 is TGCAGCGCCGACTCACAGGGGGCCCGGCGCAATGAGCAGTTCTTC.

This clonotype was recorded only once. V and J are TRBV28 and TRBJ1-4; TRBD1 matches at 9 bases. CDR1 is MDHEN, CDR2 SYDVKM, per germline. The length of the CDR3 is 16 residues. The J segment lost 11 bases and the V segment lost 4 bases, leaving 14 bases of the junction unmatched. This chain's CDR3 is CASSSSGQGLAWKLFF. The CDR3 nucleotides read TGTGCCAGCAGTTCCTCGGGACAGGGTCTTGCATGGAAACTGTTTTTT.

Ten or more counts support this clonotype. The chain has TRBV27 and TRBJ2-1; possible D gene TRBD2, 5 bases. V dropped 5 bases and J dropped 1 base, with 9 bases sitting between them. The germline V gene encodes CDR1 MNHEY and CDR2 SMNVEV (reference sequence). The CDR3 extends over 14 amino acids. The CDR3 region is CASSNRGSYNEQFF. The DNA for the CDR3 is TGTGCCAGCAGTAACCGCGGGTCCTACAATGAGCAGTTCTTC.

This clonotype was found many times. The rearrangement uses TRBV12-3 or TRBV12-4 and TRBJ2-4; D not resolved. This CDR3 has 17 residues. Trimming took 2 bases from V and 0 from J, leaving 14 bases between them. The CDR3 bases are TGTGCCAGCAGTTTAAGGGTAGGGCCCCTAGCCAAAAACATTCAGTACTTC. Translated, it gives CASSLRVGPLAKNIQYF.

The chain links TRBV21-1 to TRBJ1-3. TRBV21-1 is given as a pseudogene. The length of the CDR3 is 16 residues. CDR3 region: CASSNVDGSSGNTIYF. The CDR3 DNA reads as TGTGCCAGCAGCAATGTGGACGGTAGCTCTGGAAACACCATATATTTT.

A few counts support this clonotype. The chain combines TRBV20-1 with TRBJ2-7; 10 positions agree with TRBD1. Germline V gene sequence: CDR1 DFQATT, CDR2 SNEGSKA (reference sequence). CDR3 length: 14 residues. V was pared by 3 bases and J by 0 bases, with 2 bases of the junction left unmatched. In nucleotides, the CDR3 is TGCAGTGCTAGGGGGACAGGGGCCTCCTACGAGCAGTACTTC. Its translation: CSARGTGASYEQYF.